This passage covers 2 T cell receptor beta chains from one sample sequenced in a study of neurological immune-mediated disorders. MiXCR, applied by TCRdb to the 5' RACE reads, yields one record per CDR3 protein. In the table there are roughly 80,000 distinct CDR3 sequences, about 9.5% of which are singletons. Sequencing was performed on PBMCs. The source of these receptors is a man aged 50 or older in good health.

This clonotype came up a few times. V gene TRBV3-1 combines with J gene TRBJ2-2; D gene ambiguous. Germline CDR1 reads LGHDT; CDR2 reads YNNKEL (reference sequence). This CDR3 spans 14 amino acids. Trimming shortened V by 0 bases and J by 3 bases, and 5 bases separated the two germline ends. The CDR3 sequence is CASSQEGYTGELFF. The DNA of the CDR3 is TGTGCCAGCAGCCAAGAGGGGTACACCGGGGAGCTGTTTTTT.

This clonotype was found a few times. The chain combines TRBV20-1 with TRBJ2-1; D not certain. Germline V gives CDR1 DFQATT, CDR2 SNEGSKA (reference sequence). The length of the CDR3 is 12 residues. Trimming took 1 base from V and 4 from J, leaving 5 bases between them. CDR3 bases: TGCAGTGCTAGAGTAGGATACAATGAGCAGTTCTTC. It specifies CSARVGYNEQFF.